These T cell receptor beta chains were read from a single sample in a study of spatial heterogeneity in lung cancer. One entry per CDR3 protein, called by TCRdb with MiXCR from the 5' RACE reads. The repertoire holds 21,000 or so distinct CDR3 sequences, about 6% seen once, with 10% in the top ten. Material: lung tumor tissue, obtained at surgery. Receptors were obtained from a male donor with early-stage non-small cell lung cancer. CDR3s include the opening cysteine and the closing phenylalanine or tryptophan. D genes are given only for firm matches. Size is stated for part of the rows, as once, few or many counts, or as a class when the clone is expanded.

>TRBJ1-5|TRBD1|.|TRBV19
TGTGCCAGTAGTAGAGCCCGGGACAGGGCGCAGCCCCAGCATTTT
CASSRARDRAQPQHF
>TRBJ1-2|.|many|TRBV20-1
TGCAGTGCCCCGGGGGTAGGGTATGGCTACACCTTC
CSAPGVGYGYTF
>TRBJ2-7|TRBD1|many|TRBV29-1
TGCAGCGTTGAAGAGGGGGACAGGGGATACGAGCAGTACTTC
CSVEEGDRGYEQYF
>TRBJ2-1|.|medium-sized|TRBV20-1
TGCAGTGCCAGCGGAGCTCACAATGAGCAGTTCTTC
CSASGAHNEQFF
>TRBJ2-3|.|many|TRBV29-1
TGCAGCTCCCTTAGCGGTAGCACAGATACGCAGTATTTT
CSSLSGSTDTQYF
>TRBJ2-4|.|many|TRBV7-8
TGTGCCAGCAGCTTAGGGACTAAAAACATTCAGTACTTC
CASSLGTKNIQYF
>TRBJ2-5|TRBD1|.|TRBV7-6
TGTGCCAGCAGCTTCGGACAGGGAGCATCGGAGACCCAGTACTTC
CASSFGQGASETQYF
>TRBJ1-4|.|many|TRBV19
TGTGCCAGTACCGCCGCGGGCGAAAAACTGTTTTTT
CASTAAGEKLFF
>TRBJ2-1|TRBD2|few|TRBV27
TGTGCCAGCAGTCCTGGTAGCGGGAGGGCGGGTGAGCAGTTCTTC
CASSPGSGRAGEQFF
>TRBJ1-4|.|many|TRBV28
TGTGCCAGCAGTTTTATCCGAGAAACTAATGAAAAACTGTTTTTT
CASSFIRETNEKLFF
>TRBJ2-5|.|many|TRBV7-2
TGTGCCAGCAGCTTAACGAGCATACAAGAGACCCAGTACTTC
CASSLTSIQETQYF
>TRBJ2-5|.|many|TRBV6-5
TGTGCCAGCAGGACTCTTTCGGGACGAACAGGGACCCAGTACTTC
CASRTLSGRTGTQYF
>TRBJ2-3|TRBD2|many|TRBV7-9
TGTGCCAGCAGCCGTGCTAGCGGGGTTACAGATACGCAGTATTTT
CASSRASGVTDTQYF
>TRBJ1-6|.|.|TRBV7-8
TGTGCCAGCAGCTTAGGCGGGGGGCGCCCCTCACCCCTCCACTTT
CASSLGGGRPSPLHF
>TRBJ2-6|.|few|TRBV7-2
TGTGCCAGCAGCTTAGTCCCCTCTTGGGGGGCCCATCTGCCTGGGGCCAACGTCCTGACTTTC
CASSLVPSWGAHLPGANVLTF
>TRBJ2-1|TRBD1|many|TRBV5-1
TGCGCCAGCAGCTTGGGGGACAGTGTAGATGAGCAGTTCTTC
CASSLGDSVDEQFF
>TRBJ2-7|.|.|TRBV6-2/TRBV6-3
TGTGCCAGCAGTCGCCGGACCATCTCCTACGAGCAGTACTTC
CASSRRTISYEQYF
>TRBJ2-2|TRBD1|few|TRBV5-1
TGCGCCAGCAGCACCGGACAGGGCTGGACCGGGGAGCTGTTTTTT
CASSTGQGWTGELFF
>TRBJ2-1|TRBD2|many|TRBV28
TGTGCCAGCAGTCCACCGGGACTAGCGGGGGGAAACAATGAGCAGTTCTTC
CASSPPGLAGGNNEQFF
>TRBJ2-6|.|.|TRBV2
TGTGCCAGCAGTGAACGGGGGTTTTCTGGGGCCAACGTCCTGACTTTC
CASSERGFSGANVLTF
>TRBJ2-3|TRBD2|few|TRBV7-2
TGTGCCAGCAGCTTAACTAGCGGGAGGGCCCAGTATTTT
CASSLTSGRAQYF
>TRBJ2-2|.|.|TRBV11-3
TGTGCCAGCAGCCTAACGCTGGCGAACACCGGGGAGCTGTTTTTT
CASSLTLANTGELFF
>TRBJ2-2|.|.|TRBV11-2
TGTGCCAGCAGCCTACCCGACACCGGGGAGCTGTTTTTT
CASSLPDTGELFF